This is a list of T cell receptor beta chains from one sample in a study of blood T cell repertoires in COVID-19. TCRdb's copy holds only in-frame clones and misses some; the assay was immunoSEQ multiplex PCR. The repertoire holds some 150,000 clones, 86% seen once, with around 8.2% in the top ten. The sequenced material came from peripheral blood. The source is a woman in her fifties or sixties with acute or convalescent COVID-19. The CDR3 runs from the conserved cysteine through the conserved F or W.

j_gene: TRBJ1-6; v_gene: TRBV6-2/TRBV6-3; CDR3aa: CASTPGGSPLHF
j_gene: TRBJ2-7; v_gene: TRBV7-2; CDR3aa: CASSLVGGLHEQYF
j_gene: TRBJ1-2; v_gene: TRBV30; CDR3aa: CAWSRDRVYGYTF
j_gene: TRBJ2-1; v_gene: TRBV6-5; CDR3aa: CASNRGYNEQFF
j_gene: TRBJ1-6; v_gene: TRBV4-2; CDR3aa: CASSQPDRNSPLHF
j_gene: TRBJ2-3; v_gene: TRBV6-5; CDR3aa: CASSLVSTDTQYF
j_gene: TRBJ2-5; v_gene: TRBV18; CDR3aa: CASSLGQVETQYF
j_gene: TRBJ2-1; v_gene: TRBV24-1; CDR3aa: CATSDDATRPPHEQFF
j_gene: TRBJ2-6; v_gene: TRBV9; CDR3aa: CASSVDLRANVLTF
j_gene: TRBJ1-2; v_gene: TRBV4-2; CDR3aa: CASSLGGQGGDYGYTF
j_gene: TRBJ1-6; v_gene: TRBV5-5; CDR3aa: CASSSIRTGGNSPLHF
j_gene: TRBJ2-3; v_gene: TRBV19; CDR3aa: CASSIGSADTQYF
j_gene: TRBJ2-1; v_gene: TRBV13; CDR3aa: CASSLPPGSGGAYEQFF
j_gene: TRBJ2-5; v_gene: TRBV10-3; CDR3aa: CAISESGLAGGQETQYF
j_gene: TRBJ2-3; v_gene: TRBV9; CDR3aa: CASSVSGGASDTQYF
j_gene: TRBJ1-2; v_gene: TRBV6-6; CDR3aa: CASSRDRGGYTF
j_gene: TRBJ1-2; v_gene: TRBV6-5; CDR3aa: CASSQGIGYGYTF
j_gene: TRBJ2-7; v_gene: TRBV9; CDR3aa: CASSYGNSPYEQYF
j_gene: TRBJ2-2; v_gene: TRBV11-1; CDR3aa: CASSPIQGVGGELFF
j_gene: TRBJ2-3; v_gene: TRBV7-8; CDR3aa: CASSSDFRTDTQYF
j_gene: TRBJ1-5; v_gene: TRBV19; CDR3aa: CASTLTGPDQPQHF
j_gene: TRBJ1-4; v_gene: TRBV27; CDR3aa: CASSTLGEKLFF
j_gene: TRBJ2-5; v_gene: TRBV19; CDR3aa: CASSRLGTKVETQYF
j_gene: TRBJ1-1; v_gene: TRBV6-4; CDR3aa: CASRVEEAVTEAFF
j_gene: TRBJ1-2; v_gene: TRBV30; CDR3aa: CARDRGRSWDGYTF
j_gene: TRBJ2-5; v_gene: TRBV6-2/TRBV6-3; CDR3aa: CASRPDSQETQYF
j_gene: TRBJ1-1; v_gene: TRBV9; CDR3aa: CASSDRPNTEAFF
j_gene: TRBJ2-1; v_gene: TRBV7-9; CDR3aa: CASQGSWGYNEQFF
j_gene: TRBJ1-5; v_gene: TRBV4-2; CDR3aa: CASSLRQGDSNQPQHF
j_gene: TRBJ1-5; v_gene: TRBV6-5; CDR3aa: CASSGDRDQPQHF
j_gene: TRBJ2-7; v_gene: TRBV12-3/TRBV12-4; CDR3aa: CASSSTGVYEQYF
j_gene: TRBJ2-5; v_gene: TRBV19; CDR3aa: CASSTYRGARETQYF
j_gene: TRBJ1-5; v_gene: TRBV4-2; CDR3aa: CASSQGQGTFQPQHF
j_gene: TRBJ2-3; v_gene: TRBV6-6; CDR3aa: CASSRLGGVVGDTQYF
j_gene: TRBJ2-3; v_gene: TRBV10-3; CDR3aa: CAISEQDNPGSTDTQYF
j_gene: TRBJ1-4; v_gene: TRBV4-2; CDR3aa: CASSQGGQQTANEKLFF
j_gene: TRBJ1-5; v_gene: TRBV10-3; CDR3aa: CAIRRDTNSNQPQHF
j_gene: TRBJ1-5; v_gene: TRBV19; CDR3aa: CASTLARGVLTNQPQHF